The entry below gives a single TCR beta chain sequence along with its context. The data stem from a study of blood T cell repertoires in COVID-19. Sequencing used immunoSEQ multiplex PCR; TCRdb keeps in-frame clones, though not all of them. This table holds 95,000 to 150,000 clones, around 90% found once. In germline, CDR1 is MGHRA, CDR2 YSYEKL. Germline trimming cut 4 bases from V and 9 bases from J; bases unmatched to any gene: 11. The CDR3 runs to 17 residues. Sequences were obtained from peripheral blood. The chain joins TRBV4-1 to TRBJ2-3; 15 bases are a match to TRBD2. The sequence was collected from an older woman with COVID-19, enrolled during active disease. The CDR3 sequence: CASSPLGRTSGGATQYF. CDR3 coding DNA: TGCGCCAGCAGCCCCCTGGGGAGGACTAGCGGGGGGGCAACGCAGTATTTT.